This T cell receptor beta chain derives from a study of Ad26.COV2.S vaccination and SARS-CoV-2 variants. Study as a whole: Donor got 5x10^10 or 1x10^11 viral particles of Ad26.COV2.S. Study-level results: Placebo recipients showed lower spike-specific TCR breadth than vaccinees. Using TCR breadth and depth analyses may have led to underestimated total T cell responses.

Treatment: approximately 18 received Ad26.COV2.S at low or high dose, single or two shots; five or six received placebo; per-sample allocation not given. Sampling occurred on day 63 after the first vaccine or placebo injection. An Ad26 vector expressing Wuhan-strain SARS-CoV-2 spike constituted the vaccine. This CDR3 contains 13 residues. Germline V CDR1 and CDR2: LGHDT, YNNKEL (reference sequence). V dropped 4 bases and J dropped 7 bases, with 13 bases sitting between them. A note on this clone: Its antigen is as yet unknown.

The repertoire was sequenced with immunoSEQ multiplex PCR; TCRdb's copy has only in-frame clones and lacks some. Of roughly 700,000 clones listed, 80% to 90% were seen once; the top ten hold 1.5%. The sequence was collected from a person between 18 and 60 years old who received the Ad26.COV2.S COVID-19 vaccine or a placebo. The sample was peripheral blood, taken in a trial of Ad26.COV2.S vaccine versus placebo. The rearrangement joins TRBV3-1 (or the pseudogene TRBV3-2) to TRBJ1-2, with D possibly matching TRBD1 (5 bases). In DNA, the CDR3 is TGTGCCAGCAGCCCAACCAGGGAGGGTGGCTACACCTTC. This gives the protein CASSPTREGGYTF.